One sample yielded the 2 T cell receptor beta chains listed below, sequenced in a study of CD8 T cells in Susac syndrome. With random hexamers, roughly 0.45 to 1 ug RNA was reverse transcribed. One entry per CDR3 protein, called by TCRdb with MiXCR from the immunoSEQ multiplex PCR reads. The table has roughly 250,000 distinct CDR3 sequences, 90% to 97% seen once; the top ten hold 0.1%. The sample comprised CD4+ T cells from PBMCs. Receptors were obtained from a human donor with Susac syndrome.

This chain links TRBV28 with TRBJ2-1; the D is unclear. The V end lost 0 bases, the J end lost 8 bases, and 2 bases lay between the germline ends. CDR1 is MDHEN, CDR2 SYDVKM, per germline. The CDR3 is 11 residues long. The CDR3 reads CASSLWYEQFF. The DNA of the CDR3 is TGTGCCAGCAGTTTATGGTATGAGCAGTTCTTC.

The chain uses TRBV20-1 and TRBJ1-1; maybe TRBD1 (6 bases). Germline V CDR1 and CDR2: DFQATT, SNEGSKA (reference sequence). V was clipped by 5 bases and J by 3 bases, with 13 bases between them. The CDR3 has 13 amino acids. The CDR3 sequence: CSAPPAGDTEAFF. The CDR3 nucleotides read TGCAGTGCTCCGCCGGCAGGGGACACTGAAGCTTTCTTT.